This T cell receptor (beta chain) was profiled in a study of identical twins. Whole-study findings and limits: Zero-insertion results could be subject to partial confounding by invariant MAIT and iNKT cells. It was cross-sectional statistical analysis, not following the same donors, that the conclusions relied on. The abundant beta clonotypes from cord blood had fewer insertions, and memory repertoires had none of this.

There are a few counts of this clonotype. Its antigen is not known. This CDR3 contains 14 residues. Trimming stripped 6 bases from V and 3 bases from J, with 12 bases between. TCRdb re-analysed the 5' RACE reads in MiXCR, keeping a single row per CDR3 protein. The data show some 1,700,000 distinct CDR3 sequences, under 35% seen once. There were only healthy Caucasians among the donors. V usage is TRBV12-3 or TRBV12-4 and J usage is TRBJ2-1; perhaps TRBD1 as D (5 bases). This receptor was identified in a newborn girl in good health. The specimen was cord blood. The CDR3: CASRQRTNYNEQFF. The CDR3 DNA reads TGTGCCAGCAGGCAACGGACAAACTACAATGAGCAGTTCTTC.